These 13 T cell receptor beta chains were all obtained from the same sample, sequenced in a study of cytotoxic CD8 clonotypes in ibrutinib-treated CLL. The table came from immunoSEQ multiplex PCR; TCRdb's copy has only in-frame clones and leaves some out. Seen here are around 140,000 clones, roughly 80% observed once, and the top ten hold 25% to 30%. Sequenced here: PBMCs, sampled after 12 months of ibrutinib treatment. The source of these receptors is a human donor with chronic lymphocytic leukemia.

With respect to this clone: The sample holds other DNA sequences that translate to the same CDR3. The gene calls are TRBV2 and TRBJ1-1; no clear D gene. The CDR3 runs to 13 residues. Germline V gene sequence: CDR1 SNHLY, CDR2 FYNNEI. The V gene lost 2 bases and the J gene lost 1 base, with 5 bases spanning the gap. The CDR3 nucleotides are TGTGCCAGCAGTGAATCACAGAACACTGAAGCTTTCTTT. It translates to CASSESQNTEAFF.

V and J are TRBV9 and TRBJ1-1; D is possibly TRBD1 (5 bases). V lost 0 bases and J 8 bases, leaving 11 bases between the germline ends. Germline CDR1 is SGDLS and CDR2 is YYNGEE. The CDR3 length is 13 residues. CDR3 in amino acids: CASSVAQQGEAFF. The CDR3 nucleotides are TGTGCCAGCAGCGTAGCTCAGCAGGGAGAAGCTTTCTTT.

The chain joins TRBV28 to TRBJ2-7; tentatively, D is TRBD1 (6 bases). Germline assignment: CDR1 MDHEN and CDR2 SYDVKM. Between the trimmed V and J ends, which lost 5 bases and 0 bases, there was a span of 11 bases. The CDR3 is made up of 14 amino acids. This CDR3 is CASSVGDNSYEQYF. CDR3 DNA: TGTGCCAGCAGTGTTGGGGACAACTCCTACGAGCAGTACTTC.

This clone was observed a single time. The chain couples TRBV9 to TRBJ1-1; D remains unclear. Between the trimmed V and J ends, which lost 0 bases and 1 base, there was a span of 10 bases. The germline CDR1 and CDR2 sequences are SGDLS and YYNGEE. CDR3 length: 15 amino acids. The CDR3 loop is CASSVGDWGNTEAFF. In nucleotides, the CDR3 is TGTGCCAGCAGCGTAGGGGATTGGGGGAACACTGAAGCTTTCTTT.

The chain has TRBV19 and TRBJ2-7; TRBD1 is a possible D gene (7 bases). From germline, CDR1 is LNHDA and CDR2 SQIVND (reference sequence). This CDR3 has 13 amino acids. The V gene lost 6 bases and the J gene lost 5 bases, with 14 bases spanning the gap. CDR3 protein: CASRSGGGHEQYF. CDR3 DNA sequence: TGTGCCAGTAGATCAGGGGGAGGACACGAGCAGTACTTC.

V gene TRBV9 combines with J gene TRBJ2-7; 9 bases are shared with TRBD2. V lost 3 bases, J lost 2 bases, and 9 bases stayed unmatched. The CDR3 totals 16 residues. Germline values: CDR1 SGDLS, CDR2 YYNGEE. CDR3: CASSDGTSWPAYEQYF. CDR3 in DNA: TGTGCCAGCAGCGATGGGACTAGCTGGCCCGCCTACGAGCAGTACTTC.

This chain uses TRBV7-9 with TRBJ1-4, with D possibly being TRBD1 (6 bases). This CDR3 spans 15 amino acids. Germline V gene data show CDR1 as SEHNR and CDR2 as FQNEAQ (reference sequence). Between the trimmed V and J ends, which lost 4 bases and 2 bases, there was a span of 11 bases. The CDR3 loop reads CASSSKQGTNEKLFF. CDR3 DNA sequence: TGTGCCAGCAGCTCGAAACAGGGCACTAATGAAAAACTGTTTTTT.

The chain joins TRBV9 to TRBJ2-2; a weak D match, TRBD1 (6 bases). Germline CDR1 is SGDLS and CDR2 is YYNGEE. Trimming removed 0 bases from V and 2 bases from J, with 8 bases in between. This CDR3 is 15 amino acids long. CDR3 nucleotides: TGTGCCAGCAGCGTAGCAGGGGTTAACACCGGGGAGCTGTTTTTT. Translation: CASSVAGVNTGELFF.

For this clone: Other DNA sequences in this specimen translate into the identical CDR3. The chain has TRBV7-8 and TRBJ1-1; 8 bases map to TRBD1. The CDR3 has 16 residues. V trimming: 2 bases; J trimming: 2 bases; junction bases outside the gene matches: 7. Germline V gene data show CDR1 as SGHVS and CDR2 as FQNEAQ. Here the CDR3 reads CASSLRDRGSNTEAFF. As DNA, the CDR3 is TGTGCCAGCAGCTTACGTGACAGGGGTAGTAACACTGAAGCTTTCTTT.

This clone showed up just once. The chain is built from TRBV18 and TRBJ2-2; TRBD1 agrees at 10 bases. With 6 bases clipped from V and 5 bases from J, the junction kept 6 bases outside the gene matches. The length of the CDR3 is 15 residues. Germline lookup yields CDR1 KGHSH and CDR2 LQKENI. The CDR3 region has the DNA TGTGCCAGCTCCCACGACAGGGGGCATACCGGGGAGCTGTTTTTT. This sequence encodes CASSHDRGHTGELFF. Together with reference TRBV18 and TRBJ2-2, the CDR3 gives the full variable domain: NAGVMQNPRHLVRRRGQEARLRCSPMKGHSHVYWYRQLPEEGLKFMVYLQKENIIDESGMPKERFSAEFPKEGPSILRIQQVVRGDSAAYFCASSHDRGHTGELFFGEGSRLTVL.

This clone was seen only a few times. The chain is built from TRBV5-1 and TRBJ2-3; 14 nucleotides line up with TRBD2. Germline CDR1 SGHRS, CDR2 YFSETQ. The CDR3 has 18 residues. The V segment lost 3 bases and the J segment 0 bases; nucleotides outside the gene matches: 6. The DNA for the CDR3 is TGCGCCAGCAGCTCGGGACTAGCGGGAGCTACGAGCACAGATACGCAGTATTTT. This translates into CASSSGLAGATSTDTQYF.

This chain links TRBV18 with TRBJ1-1, with D tentatively TRBD1 (5 bases). V was trimmed by 3 bases and J by 7 bases, leaving 15 bases between them. This CDR3 has 14 amino acids. Germline values: CDR1 KGHSH, CDR2 LQKENI. CDR3 sequence reads: CASSPPGQSYEAFF. The CDR3 DNA is TGTGCCAGCTCACCTCCAGGACAAAGTTATGAAGCTTTCTTT.

The V gene is TRBV6-1, the J gene TRBJ2-7; D gene unclear. The CDR3 extends over 15 amino acids. Trimming took off 0 bases at V and 2 bases at J, with 11 bases between the two ends. Germline assignment: CDR1 MNHNS and CDR2 SASEGT. In DNA form, the CDR3 reads TGTGCCAGCAGTGAAGCCAGGCCGCCTCCCTACGAGCAGTACTTC. This encodes CASSEARPPPYEQYF.